This T cell receptor beta chain was sequenced for a study of cytomegalovirus exposure and HLA in healthy donors. Study observations and caveats: The study labeled fewer than 200 TCR beta chains cytomegalovirus-associated. Cytomegalovirus status, reportedly, was diagnosed with high specificity and sensitivity by the classifier.

The PCR employed 60 Vbeta primers together with 13 Jbeta primers. Produced via immunoSEQ multiplex PCR; TCRdb's table is partial and in-frame only. The repertoire includes 120,000 to 150,000 clones, 55% to 80% of them detected once, and 14% sits in the top ten. Note on this clone: Its specificity is not known.

The sample comprised PBMCs. This clonotype originated in a human donor in good health.

CDR3 nucleotides: TGTGCCAGCAGCTTAGCGAGACAGGGGAACTCTGGAAACACCATATATTTT. Translated: CASSLARQGNSGNTIYF. This sequence joins TRBV7-9 and TRBJ1-3, with 8 bases identical to TRBD1. V was pared by 0 bases and J by 0 bases, with 4 bases of the junction left unmatched. Per the germline V gene, CDR1 is SEHNR and CDR2 is FQNEAQ (reference sequence). This CDR3 is 17 amino acids long. The complete variable domain, with remaining parts taken from reference TRBV7-9 and TRBJ1-3, reads DTGVSQNPRHKITKRGQNVTFRCDPISEHNRLYWYRQTLGQGPEFLTYFQNEAQLEKSRLLSDRFSAERPKGSFSTLEIQRTEQGDSAMYLCASSLARQGNSGNTIYFGEGSWLTVV.